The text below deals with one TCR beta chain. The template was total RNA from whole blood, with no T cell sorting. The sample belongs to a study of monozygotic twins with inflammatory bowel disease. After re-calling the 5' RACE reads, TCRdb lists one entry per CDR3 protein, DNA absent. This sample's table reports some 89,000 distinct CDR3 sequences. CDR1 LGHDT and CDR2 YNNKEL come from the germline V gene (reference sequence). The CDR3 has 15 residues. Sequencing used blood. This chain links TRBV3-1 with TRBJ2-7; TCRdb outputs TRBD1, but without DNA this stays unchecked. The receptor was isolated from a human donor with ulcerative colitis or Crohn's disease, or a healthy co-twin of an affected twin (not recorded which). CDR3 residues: CASRLSGTGGYEQYF.